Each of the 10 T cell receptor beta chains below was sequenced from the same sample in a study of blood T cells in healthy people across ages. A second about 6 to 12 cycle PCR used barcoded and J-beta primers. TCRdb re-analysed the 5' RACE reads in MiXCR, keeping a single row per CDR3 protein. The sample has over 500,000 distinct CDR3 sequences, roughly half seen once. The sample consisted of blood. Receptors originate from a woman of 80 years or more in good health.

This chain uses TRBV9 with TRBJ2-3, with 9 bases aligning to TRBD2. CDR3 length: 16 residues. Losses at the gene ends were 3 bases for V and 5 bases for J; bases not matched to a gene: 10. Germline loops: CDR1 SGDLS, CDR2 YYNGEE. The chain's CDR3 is CASSGVAGGQGDTQYF. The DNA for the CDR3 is TGTGCCAGCAGCGGGGTTGCGGGGGGGCAGGGAGATACGCAGTATTTT.

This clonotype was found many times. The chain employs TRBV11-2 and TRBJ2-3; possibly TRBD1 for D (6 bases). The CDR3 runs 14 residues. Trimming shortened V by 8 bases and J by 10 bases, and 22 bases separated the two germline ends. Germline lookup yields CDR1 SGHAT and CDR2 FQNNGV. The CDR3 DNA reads TGTGCCAGCGGGACAAGGATTCAGGCCATGGCGCAGTATTTT. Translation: CASGTRIQAMAQYF.

CDR3 nucleotide sequence: TGCAGCGGGCAACATATGAACACTGAAGCTTTCTTT. As protein: CSGQHMNTEAFF. The genes are TRBV29-1 and TRBJ1-1; D gene ambiguous. Germline-derived CDR1 and CDR2 are SQVTM and ANQGSEA. This CDR3 spans 12 amino acids. V was clipped by 7 bases and J by 0 bases, with 9 bases between them.

The CDR3 is CATSDPPGANTGELFF. As DNA, the CDR3 is TGTGCCACCAGTGATCCGCCCGGAGCGAACACCGGGGAGCTGTTTTTT. The rearrangement uses TRBV24-1 and TRBJ2-2; no firm D call. Germline-derived CDR1 and CDR2 are KGHDR and SFDVKD. This CDR3 region has 16 residues. V dropped 3 bases and J dropped 0 bases, with 10 bases sitting between them.

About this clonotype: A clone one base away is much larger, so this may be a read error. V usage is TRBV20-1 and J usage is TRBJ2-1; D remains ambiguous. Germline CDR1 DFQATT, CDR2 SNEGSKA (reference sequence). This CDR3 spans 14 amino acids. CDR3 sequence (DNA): TGCAGTGCGGCGGCCCCGAGCAGGTACAATGGGCAGTTCTTC. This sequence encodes CSAAAPSRYNGQFF.

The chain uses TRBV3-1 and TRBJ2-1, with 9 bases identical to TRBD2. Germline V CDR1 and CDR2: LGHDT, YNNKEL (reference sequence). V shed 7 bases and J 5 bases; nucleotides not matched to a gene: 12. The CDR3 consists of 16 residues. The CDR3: CASTHITGTSNNEQFF. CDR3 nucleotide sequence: TGTGCCAGCACCCACATTACCGGGACTAGCAACAATGAGCAGTTCTTC.

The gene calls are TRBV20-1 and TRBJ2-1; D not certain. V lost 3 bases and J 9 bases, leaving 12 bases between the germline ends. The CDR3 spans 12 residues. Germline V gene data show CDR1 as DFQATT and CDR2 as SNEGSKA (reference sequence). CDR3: CSARVFRLEQFF. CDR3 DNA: TGCAGTGCTAGGGTCTTTAGGCTTGAGCAGTTCTTC.

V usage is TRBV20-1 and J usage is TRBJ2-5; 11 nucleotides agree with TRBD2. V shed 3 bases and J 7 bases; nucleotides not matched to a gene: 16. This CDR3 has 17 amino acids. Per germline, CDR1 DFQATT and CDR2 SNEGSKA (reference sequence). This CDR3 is CSARPLGLAGSPGTQYF. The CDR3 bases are TGCAGTGCTAGGCCGCTAGGACTAGCGGGCTCCCCCGGGACCCAGTACTTC.

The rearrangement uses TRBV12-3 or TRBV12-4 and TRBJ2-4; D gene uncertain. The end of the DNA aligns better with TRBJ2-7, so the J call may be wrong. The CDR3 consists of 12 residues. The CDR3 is CASSYDNYEQYF. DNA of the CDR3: TGTGCCAGCAGCTATGACAACTACGAGCAGTACTTC.

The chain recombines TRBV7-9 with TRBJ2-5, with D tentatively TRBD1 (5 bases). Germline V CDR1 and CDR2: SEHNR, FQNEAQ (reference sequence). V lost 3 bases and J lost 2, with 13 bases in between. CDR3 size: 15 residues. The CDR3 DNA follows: TGTGCCAGCAGCTTGGGCAGGGCGAGTCAAGAGACCCAGTACTTC. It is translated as CASSLGRASQETQYF.